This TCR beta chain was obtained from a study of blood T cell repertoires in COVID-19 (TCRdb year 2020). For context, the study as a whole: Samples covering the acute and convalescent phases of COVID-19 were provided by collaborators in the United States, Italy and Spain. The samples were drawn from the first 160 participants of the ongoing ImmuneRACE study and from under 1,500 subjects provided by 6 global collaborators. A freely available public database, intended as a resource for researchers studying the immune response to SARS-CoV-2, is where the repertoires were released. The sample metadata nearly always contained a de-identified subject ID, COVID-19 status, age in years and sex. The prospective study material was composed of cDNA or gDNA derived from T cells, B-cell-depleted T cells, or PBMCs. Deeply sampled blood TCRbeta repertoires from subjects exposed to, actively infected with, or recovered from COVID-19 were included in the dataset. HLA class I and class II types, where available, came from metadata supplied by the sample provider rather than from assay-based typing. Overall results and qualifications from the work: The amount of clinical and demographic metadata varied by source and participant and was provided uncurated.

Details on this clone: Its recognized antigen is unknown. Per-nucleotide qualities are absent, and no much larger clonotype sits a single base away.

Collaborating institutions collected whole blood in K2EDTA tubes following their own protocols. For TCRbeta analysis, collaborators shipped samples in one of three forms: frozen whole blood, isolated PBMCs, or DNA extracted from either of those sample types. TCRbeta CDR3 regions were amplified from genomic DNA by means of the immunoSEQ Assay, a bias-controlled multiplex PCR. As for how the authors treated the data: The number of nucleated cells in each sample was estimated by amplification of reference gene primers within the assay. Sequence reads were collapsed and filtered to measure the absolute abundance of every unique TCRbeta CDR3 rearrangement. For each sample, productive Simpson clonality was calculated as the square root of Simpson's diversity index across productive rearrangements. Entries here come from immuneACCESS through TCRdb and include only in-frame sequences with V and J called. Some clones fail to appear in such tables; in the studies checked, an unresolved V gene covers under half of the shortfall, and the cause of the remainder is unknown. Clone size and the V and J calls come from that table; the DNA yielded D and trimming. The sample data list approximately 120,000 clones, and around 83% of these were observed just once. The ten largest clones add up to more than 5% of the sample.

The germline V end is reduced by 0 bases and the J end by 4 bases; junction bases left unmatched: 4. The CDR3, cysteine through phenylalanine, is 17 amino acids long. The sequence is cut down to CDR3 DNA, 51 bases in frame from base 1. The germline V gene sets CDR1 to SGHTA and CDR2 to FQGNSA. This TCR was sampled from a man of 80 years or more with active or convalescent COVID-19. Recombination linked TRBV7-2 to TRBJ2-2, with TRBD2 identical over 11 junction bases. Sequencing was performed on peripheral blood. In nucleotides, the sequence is TGTGCCAGCAGCTTAGCTAGCGGGGGGGCTGGCACCGGGGAGCTGTTTTTT. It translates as CASSLASGGAGTGELFF.